These 22 T cell receptor beta chains were all obtained from the same sample, sequenced in a study of T cell changes during pregnancy in multiple sclerosis. Assay: immunoSEQ multiplex PCR; the TCRdb copy retains only in-frame clones and omits some. The data contain tens of thousands of clones, 70% to 90% of them singletons. The material was peripheral blood, obtained in the first trimester of pregnancy. These receptor sequences come from a female donor in good health, enrolled as a control in a pregnancy study.

This chain uses TRBV7-9 with TRBJ2-7; possible D gene TRBD1, 6 bases. From germline, CDR1 is SEHNR and CDR2 FQNEAQ (reference sequence). V was cut by 8 bases and J by 6 bases, with 11 bases left in between. The CDR3 loop spans 11 amino acids. CDR3 residues: CASEGDGEQYF. CDR3 sequence (DNA): TGTGCCAGCGAGGGGGATGGCGAGCAGTACTTC. Drawing the rest from reference TRBV7-9 and TRBJ2-7, the complete variable domain is DTGVSQNPRHKITKRGQNVTFRCDPISEHNRLYWYRQTLGQGPEFLTYFQNEAQLEKSRLLSDRFSAERPKGSFSTLEIQRTEQGDSAMYLCASEGDGEQYFGPGTRLTVT.

The chain recombines TRBV29-1 with TRBJ2-7; 7 bases line up with TRBD2. With 4 bases clipped from V and 2 bases from J, the junction kept 11 bases outside the gene matches. In germline, CDR1 is SQVTM, CDR2 ANQGSEA. The CDR3 totals 15 residues. CDR3 sequence (DNA): TGCAGCGTTGGGGACCGACGCGGGGGTACCTACGAGCAGTACTTC. It translates to CSVGDRRGGTYEQYF.

The chain links TRBV4-1 to TRBJ2-1; 8 positions match TRBD1. With 2 bases clipped from V and 1 base from J, the junction kept 4 bases outside the gene matches. Germline assignment: CDR1 MGHRA and CDR2 YSYEKL. The CDR3 loop spans 16 amino acids. For the CDR3, the DNA is TGCGCCAGCAGCCAAAGACAGGGGCTATCCTACAATGAGCAGTTCTTC. Translation gives CASSQRQGLSYNEQFF.

This chain uses TRBV30 with TRBJ2-7, with TRBD1 as a possible D gene (5 bases). CDR3 length equals 13 residues. Deletions cut 3 bases from V and 7 bases from J, with 16 bases between. Germline CDR1 is GTSNPN and CDR2 is SVGIG (reference sequence). The CDR3 nucleotides read TGTGCCTGGAGCTTGGGCAGGGCGGCAGAGCAGTACTTC. Translating it yields CAWSLGRAAEQYF.

This clone was seen once. The rearrangement links TRBV4-1 to TRBJ2-7; TRBD1 agrees at 9 bases. The CDR3 sequence is 16 residues long. The trim removed 1 base at V and 0 bases at J, leaving 4 bases unmatched. The germline gives CDR1 MGHRA, CDR2 YSYEKL. The CDR3 DNA sequence: TGCGCCAGCAGCCAAGCCGGGACAGGGAACTCCTACGAGCAGTACTTC. It encodes CASSQAGTGNSYEQYF.

This sequence joins TRBV7-8 and TRBJ1-2, with 8 bases aligning to TRBD1. CDR3 length: 16 residues. J was trimmed by 2 bases and V by 1 base; bases with no gene match: 6. Per the germline V gene, CDR1 is SGHVS and CDR2 is FQNEAQ. The CDR3 region has the DNA TGTGCCAGCAGCTTAGAAGGACAGGGCCTCAACTATGGCTACACCTTC. This codes for CASSLEGQGLNYGYTF.

The gene calls are TRBV2 and TRBJ2-7; 7 bases line up with TRBD1. CDR1 and CDR2 (germline): SNHLY, FYNNEI. CDR3 length: 18 residues. Trimming took 4 bases from V and 0 from J; bases not matched to a gene: 15. Here the CDR3 reads CASSVGRGSQKPSYEQYF. Written as DNA, the CDR3 is TGTGCCAGCAGTGTCGGCAGGGGGTCTCAAAAACCCTCCTACGAGCAGTACTTC.

On this clone: At the DNA level, this CDR3 is encoded by other sequences in the same sample as well. V is TRBV18 and J is TRBJ2-7; D is undetermined. The CDR3 extends over 12 amino acids. Germline CDR1 reads KGHSH; CDR2 reads LQKENI. V was clipped by 3 bases and J by 4 bases, with 7 bases between them. This CDR3 is CASSPNSYEQYF. The CDR3 DNA sequence: TGTGCCAGCTCACCGAACAGTTACGAGCAGTACTTC.

This clone was seen only a few times. CDR3 sequence reads: CASLLDLSTDTQYF. CDR3 DNA: TGTGCCAGTTTACTAGATTTAAGCACAGATACGCAGTATTTT. The chain couples TRBV5-4 to TRBJ2-3, with a tentative D call TRBD2 (5 bases). The V gene lost 8 bases and the J gene lost 0 bases, with 13 bases spanning the gap. There are 14 residues in the CDR3. From germline, CDR1 is SGHNT and CDR2 YYREEE (reference sequence).

The chain uses TRBV9 and TRBJ1-1, with a tentative D call TRBD1 (5 bases). The germline V gene encodes CDR1 SGDLS and CDR2 YYNGEE. The CDR3 length is 13 residues. Trimming cost V 0 bases and J 3 bases, with 6 bases left between them. The CDR3 region has the DNA TGTGCCAGCAGCGTAGCAGGGCACACTGAAGCTTTCTTT. Translation: CASSVAGHTEAFF.

The chain has TRBV6-5 and TRBJ2-7, with D possibly matching TRBD1 (5 bases). The V gene's germline CDR1 is MNHEY and CDR2 SVGAGI. This CDR3 region has 13 residues. Trimming shortened V by 4 bases and J by 3 bases, and 10 bases separated the two germline ends. In DNA, the CDR3 is TGTGCCAGCAGTTTGGGTCAGGGCTACGAGCAGTACTTC. Translation: CASSLGQGYEQYF.

The gene calls are TRBV30 and TRBJ1-1; no definite D call. V lost 2 bases and J 4 bases, leaving 23 bases between the germline ends. This CDR3 has 17 residues. Germline assignment: CDR1 GTSNPN and CDR2 SVGIG (reference sequence). The CDR3 reads CAWSRPLPGEGGTEAFF. CDR3 in DNA: TGTGCCTGGAGTCGTCCCCTCCCCGGGGAGGGCGGCACTGAAGCTTTCTTT.

This chain joins TRBV19 and TRBJ2-7, with 10 bases identical to TRBD2. V trimming: 2 bases; J trimming: 2 bases; junction bases outside the gene matches: 6. Germline V lookup: CDR1 LNHDA, CDR2 SQIVND (reference sequence). The CDR3 totals 16 residues. CDR3 protein: CASSISASGRTYEQYF. For the CDR3, the DNA is TGTGCCAGTAGTATATCGGCTAGCGGGAGAACCTACGAGCAGTACTTC. The entire variable domain, with the rest obtained from reference TRBV19 and TRBJ2-7, is as follows: DGGITQSPKYLFRKEGQNVTLSCEQNLNHDAMYWYRQDPGQGLRLIYYSQIVNDFQKGDIAEGYSVSREKKESFPLTVTSAQKNPTAFYLCASSISASGRTYEQYFGPGTRLTVT.

This clone was seen more than once but under ten times. The rearrangement uses TRBV2 and TRBJ1-2; D gene ambiguous. The CDR3 is 13 residues long. Germline CDR1 reads SNHLY; CDR2 reads FYNNEI. The V end lost 4 bases, the J end lost 3 bases, and 9 bases lay between the germline ends. In DNA form, the CDR3 reads TGTGCCAGCAGTGCTCAGAAAGACTATGGCTACACCTTC. This sequence encodes CASSAQKDYGYTF.

This clone has a single count. This sequence joins TRBV6-5 and TRBJ1-2, with 9 bases lining up with TRBD1. The J segment lost 4 bases and the V segment lost 2 bases, leaving 5 bases of the junction unmatched. CDR3 length: 15 residues. The germline CDR1 and CDR2 sequences are MNHEY and SVGAGI. CDR3 sequence: CASSYPGTGTYGYTF. CDR3 coding DNA: TGTGCCAGCAGTTACCCTGGGACAGGGACCTATGGCTACACCTTC.

This clone was recorded once. V and J are TRBV7-8 and TRBJ2-2; possible D gene TRBD1, 5 bases. Looked up from germline, CDR1 is SGHVS and CDR2 is FQNEAQ. Deletions cut 4 bases from V and 8 bases from J, with 11 bases between. The CDR3 sequence is 13 residues long. CDR3 nucleotides: TGTGCCAGCAGCTCCTCCAGGGCGGGGGAGCTGTTTTTT. Protein: CASSSSRAGELFF.

The J gene is TRBJ1-2, the V gene TRBV4-3; tentative D call: TRBD1 (6 bases). This CDR3 is built from 16 residues. V was clipped by 4 bases and J by 3 bases, with 18 bases between them. CDR1 is LGHNA and CDR2 is YSLEER in the germline V gene. Here the CDR3 DNA reads TGCGCCAGCAGCCTGACGTACAGGGAATCGCACTATGGCTACACCTTC. It specifies CASSLTYRESHYGYTF.

The V call is TRBV6-5, the J call TRBJ2-1, with TRBD2 as a possible D gene (6 bases). The CDR3 has 15 residues. Germline V gene sequence: CDR1 MNHEY, CDR2 SVGAGI. V lost 7 bases to trimming and J lost 0 bases, with 13 bases between them. As DNA, the CDR3 is TGTGCCAGCACTCGTAGCGGAAGCTCCTACAATGAGCAGTTCTTC. Translated: CASTRSGSSYNEQFF.

V usage is TRBV7-3 and J usage is TRBJ2-7; tentatively, D is TRBD2 (6 bases). The CDR3 consists of 16 residues. Trimming removed 3 bases from V and 3 bases from J, with 18 bases in between. The germline CDR1 and CDR2 sequences are SGHTA and FQGTGA. The CDR3 DNA reads as TGTGCCAGCAGCTTCGGGGGTACAGGATCGGGCTACGAGCAGTACTTC. Residues: CASSFGGTGSGYEQYF.

This chain uses TRBV5-6 with TRBJ2-2; D call uncertain. Germline CDR1 and CDR2: SGHDT and YYEEEE. V lost 0 bases, J lost 6 bases, and 3 bases lay in between. The CDR3 length is 12 residues. DNA of the CDR3: TGTGCCAGCAGCTTGGGCGCCGGGGAGCTGTTTTTT. Translation: CASSLGAGELFF.

This chain uses TRBV2 with TRBJ1-4; weak D call: TRBD1 (5 bases). Per the germline V gene, CDR1 is SNHLY and CDR2 is FYNNEI. The CDR3 is 14 amino acids. The V and J ends lost 4 bases and 7 bases respectively, with 13 bases between them. The CDR3 protein is CASSVQALGEKLFF. As DNA, the CDR3 is TGTGCCAGCAGTGTACAGGCGTTGGGTGAAAAACTGTTTTTT.

The V gene is TRBV4-1, the J gene TRBJ2-7, with D possibly being TRBD2 (5 bases). Trimming took off 0 bases at V and 0 bases at J, with 12 bases between the two ends. The CDR3 consists of 16 residues. The germline V gene encodes CDR1 MGHRA and CDR2 YSYEKL. The chain's CDR3 is CASSQDWGDTSYEQYF. The CDR3 DNA sequence: TGCGCCAGCAGCCAAGATTGGGGAGACACCTCCTACGAGCAGTACTTC.